The rows below give T cell receptor beta chains drawn from one sample of a study of T-cell memory formation after mild COVID-19. TCRdb itself ran the 5' RACE reads through MiXCR, one entry per CDR3 protein. The top ten clones hold roughly 23% of a sample with approximately 300,000 distinct CDR3 sequences, 15% of them seen once. The specimen sequenced was PBMCs or a T cell subset sorted from them (not recorded which). The origin of the receptors is a man younger than 35 who had mild COVID-19 (a few samples of this study predate the infection). Cell type and time point are not known. CDR3s include the opening cysteine and the closing phenylalanine or tryptophan. The order of the fields is D gene, J gene, V gene, clone size, CDR3 protein, CDR3 DNA. The D gene is left open where the match is weak. Rows give clone size only sometimes, using once, few, many, or a class for an expanded clone.

d_gene: NA
j_gene: TRBJ2-5
v_gene: TRBV24-1
abundance: NA
CDR3aa: CATSDRGAETQYF
CDR3nt: TGTGCCACCAGTGATCGCGGGGCAGAGACCCAGTACTTC

d_gene: TRBD1
j_gene: TRBJ2-3
v_gene: TRBV9
abundance: NA
CDR3aa: CASPRDRSTDTQYF
CDR3nt: TGTGCCAGCCCCCGGGACAGGAGCACAGATACGCAGTATTTT

d_gene: NA
j_gene: TRBJ2-3
v_gene: TRBV2
abundance: few
CDR3aa: CASQTQYF
CDR3nt: TGTGCCAGCCAGACGCAGTATTTT

d_gene: TRBD1
j_gene: TRBJ1-1
v_gene: TRBV10-3
abundance: NA
CDR3aa: CAIRRRPGQGAKEAFF
CDR3nt: TGTGCCATCAGGCGGAGACCGGGACAGGGGGCCAAGGAAGCTTTCTTT

d_gene: NA
j_gene: TRBJ2-7
v_gene: TRBV4-3
abundance: NA
CDR3aa: CASSQGRGHYEQYF
CDR3nt: TGCGCCAGCAGCCAAGGGCGGGGGCACTATGAGCAGTACTTC

d_gene: NA
j_gene: TRBJ2-7
v_gene: TRBV5-1
abundance: few
CDR3aa: CASRKGSYEQYF
CDR3nt: TGCGCCAGCAGGAAGGGATCCTACGAGCAGTACTTC

d_gene: NA
j_gene: TRBJ2-4
v_gene: TRBV5-4
abundance: NA
CDR3aa: CASSSRQGSPKNIQYF
CDR3nt: TGTGCCAGCAGCTCCCGGCAGGGGTCCCCCAAAAACATTCAGTACTTC

d_gene: NA
j_gene: TRBJ2-4
v_gene: TRBV6-5
abundance: NA
CDR3aa: CASSYSYNMNPPENIQYF
CDR3nt: TGTGCCAGCAGTTACTCCTATAACATGAACCCACCCGAAAACATTCAGTACTTC

d_gene: TRBD2
j_gene: TRBJ2-1
v_gene: TRBV6-2/TRBV6-3
abundance: few
CDR3aa: CASSFRAGGPWEQFF
CDR3nt: TGTGCCAGCAGTTTTCGAGCGGGGGGGCCCTGGGAGCAGTTCTTC

d_gene: NA
j_gene: TRBJ1-6
v_gene: TRBV7-2
abundance: many
CDR3aa: CASSLSGPHNSPLHF
CDR3nt: TGTGCCAGCAGCTTATCGGGGCCTCATAATTCACCCCTCCACTTT

d_gene: NA
j_gene: TRBJ2-2
v_gene: TRBV6-1
abundance: NA
CDR3aa: CASSFPGADYNTGELFF
CDR3nt: TGTGCCAGCAGTTTCCCGGGGGCAGATTATAACACCGGGGAGCTGTTTTTT

d_gene: NA
j_gene: TRBJ1-1
v_gene: TRBV7-9
abundance: few
CDR3aa: CASRPGPIMNTEAFF
CDR3nt: TGTGCCAGCAGACCTGGACCCATCATGAACACTGAAGCTTTCTTT

d_gene: TRBD1
j_gene: TRBJ2-7
v_gene: TRBV23-1
abundance: few
CDR3aa: CASSKDRGRIEQYF
CDR3nt: TGCGCCAGCAGTAAGGACAGGGGGCGGATCGAGCAGTACTTC

d_gene: NA
j_gene: TRBJ2-7
v_gene: TRBV20-1
abundance: few
CDR3aa: CSATGTGGVGYEQYF
CDR3nt: TGCAGTGCTACCGGGACGGGTGGAGTAGGCTACGAGCAGTACTTC

d_gene: TRBD2
j_gene: TRBJ2-1
v_gene: TRBV12-3/TRBV12-4
abundance: NA
CDR3aa: CASSRSGGASYNEQFF
CDR3nt: TGTGCCAGCAGTCGTAGCGGGGGCGCTTCCTACAATGAGCAGTTCTTC

d_gene: NA
j_gene: TRBJ2-3
v_gene: TRBV5-1
abundance: NA
CDR3aa: CASSLGFRERTDTQYF
CDR3nt: TGCGCCAGCAGCTTAGGATTCAGGGAGCGGACAGATACGCAGTATTTT

d_gene: TRBD1
j_gene: TRBJ2-5
v_gene: TRBV18
abundance: NA
CDR3aa: CASSPWTGEETQCF
CDR3nt: TGTGCCAGCTCACCTTGGACAGGGGAAGAGACCCAGTGCTTC

d_gene: NA
j_gene: TRBJ2-1
v_gene: TRBV29-1
abundance: NA
CDR3aa: CSVASQGDYNEQFF
CDR3nt: TGCAGCGTTGCATCCCAGGGTGACTACAATGAGCAGTTCTTC

d_gene: NA
j_gene: TRBJ2-5
v_gene: TRBV12-3/TRBV12-4
abundance: NA
CDR3aa: CASSPGRGAETQYF
CDR3nt: TGTGCCAGCTCTCCGGGGCGCGGGGCAGAGACCCAGTACTTC

d_gene: TRBD1
j_gene: TRBJ1-2
v_gene: TRBV11-2
abundance: NA
CDR3aa: CASSVGQGRDYGYTF
CDR3nt: TGTGCCAGCAGCGTAGGACAGGGGAGGGACTATGGCTACACCTTC

d_gene: NA
j_gene: TRBJ1-2
v_gene: TRBV6-2/TRBV6-3
abundance: few
CDR3aa: CASRDTNYGYTF
CDR3nt: TGTGCCAGCCGGGACACTAACTATGGCTACACCTTC

d_gene: NA
j_gene: TRBJ1-6
v_gene: TRBV5-6
abundance: few
CDR3aa: CASSSEATYNSPLHF
CDR3nt: TGTGCCAGCAGCTCCGAGGCCACCTATAATTCACCCCTCCACTTT

d_gene: NA
j_gene: TRBJ2-3
v_gene: TRBV13
abundance: NA
CDR3aa: CASSSMTTATDTQYF
CDR3nt: TGTGCCAGCAGCTCGATGACTACCGCCACAGATACGCAGTATTTT

d_gene: NA
j_gene: TRBJ2-7
v_gene: TRBV7-2
abundance: few
CDR3aa: CASSLGDKSYEQYF
CDR3nt: TGTGCCAGCAGCTTGGGGGACAAATCCTACGAGCAGTACTTC

d_gene: NA
j_gene: TRBJ1-1
v_gene: TRBV29-1
abundance: NA
CDR3aa: CSAGGTSGMNTEAFF
CDR3nt: TGCAGCGCTGGGGGGACATCCGGGATGAACACTGAAGCTTTCTTT

d_gene: TRBD2
j_gene: TRBJ2-3
v_gene: TRBV12-3/TRBV12-4
abundance: NA
CDR3aa: CASSQTSGGPVTDTQYF
CDR3nt: TGTGCCAGCAGCCAGACTAGCGGGGGCCCTGTCACAGATACGCAGTATTTT

d_gene: TRBD1
j_gene: TRBJ1-2
v_gene: TRBV24-1
abundance: NA
CDR3aa: CATSDFPRGYGYTF
CDR3nt: TGTGCCACCAGTGATTTCCCCAGGGGGTATGGCTACACCTTC

d_gene: NA
j_gene: TRBJ2-2
v_gene: TRBV7-9
abundance: NA
CDR3aa: CARGGTGELFF
CDR3nt: TGTGCCCGTGGGGGAACCGGGGAGCTGTTTTTT

d_gene: TRBD1
j_gene: TRBJ2-2
v_gene: TRBV11-2
abundance: NA
CDR3aa: CASSRRQGVGTGELFF
CDR3nt: TGTGCCAGCAGCCGTCGACAGGGGGTAGGCACCGGGGAGCTGTTTTTT

d_gene: NA
j_gene: TRBJ2-5
v_gene: TRBV7-9
abundance: few
CDR3aa: CASSLRGRAETQYF
CDR3nt: TGTGCCAGCAGCTTACGGGGGCGCGCAGAGACCCAGTACTTC

d_gene: TRBD1
j_gene: TRBJ2-2
v_gene: TRBV29-1
abundance: NA
CDR3aa: CSVEDLTGGAGELFF
CDR3nt: TGCAGCGTTGAAGATCTTACAGGGGGAGCCGGGGAGCTGTTTTTT

d_gene: NA
j_gene: TRBJ2-5
v_gene: TRBV6-6
abundance: once
CDR3aa: CASKPGSQETQYF
CDR3nt: TGTGCCAGCAAACCGGGGTCCCAAGAGACCCAGTACTTC

d_gene: NA
j_gene: TRBJ1-2
v_gene: TRBV7-2
abundance: few
CDR3aa: CASSFTGATAGGYTF
CDR3nt: TGTGCCAGCAGCTTCACCGGGGCTACAGCGGGTGGCTACACCTTC

d_gene: NA
j_gene: TRBJ1-2
v_gene: TRBV7-9
abundance: many
CDR3aa: CASSLTDNYGYTF
CDR3nt: TGTGCCAGCAGCCTTACGGATAACTATGGCTACACCTTC

d_gene: NA
j_gene: TRBJ2-3
v_gene: TRBV5-4
abundance: NA
CDR3aa: CAARTTSTDTQYF
CDR3nt: TGTGCAGCCCGTACTACCAGCACAGATACGCAGTATTTT

d_gene: TRBD1
j_gene: TRBJ1-4
v_gene: TRBV20-1
abundance: few
CDR3aa: CSARDRTGKKLFF
CDR3nt: TGCAGTGCTAGAGATAGGACAGGCAAAAAACTGTTTTTT

d_gene: NA
j_gene: TRBJ2-5
v_gene: TRBV12-3/TRBV12-4
abundance: NA
CDR3aa: CASKLRVSSEETQYF
CDR3nt: TGTGCCAGCAAATTGAGAGTCTCGTCTGAAGAGACCCAGTACTTC

d_gene: NA
j_gene: TRBJ2-3
v_gene: TRBV9
abundance: few
CDR3aa: CASSVRQGTDTQYF
CDR3nt: TGTGCCAGCAGCGTTCGACAGGGCACAGATACGCAGTATTTT

d_gene: TRBD2
j_gene: TRBJ2-1
v_gene: TRBV6-5
abundance: NA
CDR3aa: CASSYAGGPRGEQFF
CDR3nt: TGTGCCAGCAGTTATGCGGGGGGGCCCAGGGGCGAGCAGTTCTTC

d_gene: TRBD2
j_gene: TRBJ2-2
v_gene: TRBV6-2/TRBV6-3
abundance: few
CDR3aa: CASSSPAGVIAGELFF
CDR3nt: TGTGCCAGCAGTTCACCCGCGGGGGTAATAGCCGGGGAGCTGTTTTTT

d_gene: TRBD1
j_gene: TRBJ2-5
v_gene: TRBV6-5
abundance: few
CDR3aa: CASSLTGGGETQYF
CDR3nt: TGTGCCAGCAGTCTGACAGGGGGCGGCGAGACCCAGTACTTC